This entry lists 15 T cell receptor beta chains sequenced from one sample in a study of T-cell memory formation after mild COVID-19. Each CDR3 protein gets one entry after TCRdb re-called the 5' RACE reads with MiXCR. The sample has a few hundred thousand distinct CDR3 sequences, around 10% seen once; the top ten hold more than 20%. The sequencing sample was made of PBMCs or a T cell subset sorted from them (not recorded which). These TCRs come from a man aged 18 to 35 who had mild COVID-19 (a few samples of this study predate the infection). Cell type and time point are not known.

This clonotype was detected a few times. CDR3 protein: CASSESDKGDIGKLFF. For the CDR3, the DNA is TGCGCCAGCAGTGAGTCTGACAAGGGCGATATTGGAAAACTGTTTTTT. This sequence joins TRBV10-1 and TRBJ1-4; D is unresolved. CDR3 length: 16 amino acids. V was pared by 0 bases and J by 10 bases, with 18 bases between. From germline, CDR1 is WNHNN and CDR2 SYGVQD (reference sequence).

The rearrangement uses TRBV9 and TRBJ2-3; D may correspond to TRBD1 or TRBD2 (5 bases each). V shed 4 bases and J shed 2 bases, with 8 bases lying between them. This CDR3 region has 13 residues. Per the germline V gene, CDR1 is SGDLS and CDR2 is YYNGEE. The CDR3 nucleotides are TGTGCCAGCAGCCGGGACCACACAGATACGCAGTATTTT. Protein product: CASSRDHTDTQYF.

The CDR3 DNA sequence: TGTGCCTGGAGCATGCCAGGGTATGGCTACACCTTC. Protein sequence: CAWSMPGYGYTF. V and J are TRBV30 and TRBJ1-2; D possibly corresponds to TRBD1 (5 bases). V gave up 3 bases and J gave up 5 bases, with 10 bases separating them. Germline V gene sequence: CDR1 GTSNPN, CDR2 SVGIG (reference sequence). The CDR3 sequence is 12 residues long.

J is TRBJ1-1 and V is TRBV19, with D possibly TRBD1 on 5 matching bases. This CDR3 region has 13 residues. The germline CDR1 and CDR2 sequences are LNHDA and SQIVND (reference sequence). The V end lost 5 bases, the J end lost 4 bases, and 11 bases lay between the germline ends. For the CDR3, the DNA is TGTGCCAGTAGTGCTCAGGGCAGCACTGAAGCTTTCTTT. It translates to CASSAQGSTEAFF.

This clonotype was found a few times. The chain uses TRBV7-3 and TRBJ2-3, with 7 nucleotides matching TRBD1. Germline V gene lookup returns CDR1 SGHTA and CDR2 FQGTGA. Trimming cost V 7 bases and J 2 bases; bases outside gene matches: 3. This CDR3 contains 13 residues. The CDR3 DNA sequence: TGTGCCAGCAAGGGACAGAACACAGATACGCAGTATTTT. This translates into CASKGQNTDTQYF.

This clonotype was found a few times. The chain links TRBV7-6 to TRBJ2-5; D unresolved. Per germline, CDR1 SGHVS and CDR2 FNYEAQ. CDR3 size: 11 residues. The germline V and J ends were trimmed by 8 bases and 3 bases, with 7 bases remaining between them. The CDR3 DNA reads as TGTGCCAGCGCGTTGGAAGAGACCCAGTACTTC. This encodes CASALEETQYF.

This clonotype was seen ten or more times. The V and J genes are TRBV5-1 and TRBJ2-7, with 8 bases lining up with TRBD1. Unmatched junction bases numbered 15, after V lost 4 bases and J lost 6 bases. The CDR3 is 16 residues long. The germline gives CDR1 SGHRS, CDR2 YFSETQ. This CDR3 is CASSLQGAETTVEQYF. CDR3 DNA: TGCGCCAGCAGCCTTCAGGGGGCTGAGACTACGGTCGAGCAGTACTTC.

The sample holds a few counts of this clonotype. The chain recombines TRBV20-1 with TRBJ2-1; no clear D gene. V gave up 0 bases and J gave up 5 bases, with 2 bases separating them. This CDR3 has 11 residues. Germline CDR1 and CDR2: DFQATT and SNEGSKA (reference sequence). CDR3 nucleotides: TGCAGTGCTAGAGATAACAATGAGCAGTTCTTC. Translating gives CSARDNNEQFF.

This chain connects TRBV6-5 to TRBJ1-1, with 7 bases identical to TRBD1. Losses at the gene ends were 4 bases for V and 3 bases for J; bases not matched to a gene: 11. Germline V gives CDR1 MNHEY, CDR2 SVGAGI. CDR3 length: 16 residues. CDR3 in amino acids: CASSSTRQGWDTEAFF. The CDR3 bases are TGTGCCAGCAGTTCAACCCGACAGGGATGGGACACTGAAGCTTTCTTT.

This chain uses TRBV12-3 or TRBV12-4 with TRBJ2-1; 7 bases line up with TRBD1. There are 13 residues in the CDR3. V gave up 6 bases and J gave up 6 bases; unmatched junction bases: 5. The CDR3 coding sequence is TGTGCCAGCAGGGGGTACAGGGGCAATGAGCAGTTCTTC. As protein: CASRGYRGNEQFF.

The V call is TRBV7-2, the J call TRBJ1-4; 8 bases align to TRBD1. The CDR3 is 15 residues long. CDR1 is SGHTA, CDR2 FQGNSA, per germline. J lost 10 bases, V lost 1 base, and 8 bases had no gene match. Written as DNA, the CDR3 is TGTGCCAGCAGCTTAGAGGCAGGGGGCATCGGAAAACTGTTTTTT. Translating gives CASSLEAGGIGKLFF.

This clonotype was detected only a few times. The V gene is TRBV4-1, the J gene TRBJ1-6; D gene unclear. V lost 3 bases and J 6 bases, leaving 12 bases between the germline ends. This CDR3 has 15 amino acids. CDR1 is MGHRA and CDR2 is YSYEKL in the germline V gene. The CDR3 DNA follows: TGCGCCAGCAGCCACCCCCGGAGCAGTAATTCACCCCTCCACTTT. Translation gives CASSHPRSSNSPLHF.

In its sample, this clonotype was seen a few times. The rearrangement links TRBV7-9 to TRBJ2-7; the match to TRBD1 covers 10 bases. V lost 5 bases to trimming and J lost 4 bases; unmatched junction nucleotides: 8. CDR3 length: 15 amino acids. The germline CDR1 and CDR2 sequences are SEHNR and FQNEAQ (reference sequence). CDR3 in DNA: TGTGCCAGCAGCCCGCAGACAGGGGGCCTTTACGAGCAGTACGTC. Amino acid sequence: CASSPQTGGLYEQYV.

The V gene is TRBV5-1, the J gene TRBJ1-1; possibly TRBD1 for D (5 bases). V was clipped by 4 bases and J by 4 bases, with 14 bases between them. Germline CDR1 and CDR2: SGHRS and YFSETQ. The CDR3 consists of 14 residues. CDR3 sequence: CASSPDRGITEAFF. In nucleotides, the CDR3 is TGCGCCAGCAGCCCCGACAGAGGGATCACTGAAGCTTTCTTT.

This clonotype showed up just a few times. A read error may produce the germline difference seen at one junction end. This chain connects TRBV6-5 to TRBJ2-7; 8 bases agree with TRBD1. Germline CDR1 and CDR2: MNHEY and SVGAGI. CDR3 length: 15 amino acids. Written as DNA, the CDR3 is TGTGCCAGCAGTTACTCTGGACAGGGCATCTCCGAGGAGTACTTC. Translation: CASSYSGQGISEEYF.